The source of this T cell receptor (beta chain) is a study of PD-1 blockade in classical Hodgkin lymphoma (dated by TCRdb to the early 2020s). For the wider study: Nivolumab dosing was 3 mg/kg intravenously every 2 weeks, continuing until either disease progression or unacceptable toxicity. The study used CyTOF and TCR beta sequencing to define a peripheral blood immune signature of response to PD-1 blockade in classical Hodgkin lymphoma.

General study outcomes and caveats: Patients starting nivolumab less than 1 year after ASCT had lower diversity and were excluded from later analyses to avoid confounding by immune reconstitution. Baseline TCR diversity was reported as lower in newly diagnosed patients than in healthy donors, and lower still in relapsed/refractory patients. The study covered only a single clinical trial cohort, and the causes of the repertoire differences, possibly disease activity or prior therapy, were still not defined. CD4+ but not CD8+ TCR diversity rose significantly by C4D1 (p=0.0027 vs p=0.16), most apparent in complete responders (p=0.02). Baseline diversity similar to that of newly diagnosed patients was observed in trial patients achieving complete response, whereas significantly lower diversity was observed in partial responders and progressors.

The time point label of this sample denotes: cycle 4 day 1 (C4D1), after 6 weeks of nivolumab. Relapse after autologous stem cell transplantation had occurred in all trial patients, and cohorts A, B and C were distinguished by prior brentuximab vedotin exposure. The trial cohort comprised some 60 patients with relapsed/refractory classical Hodgkin lymphoma whose best overall responses were complete response, partial response or progressive disease. Trial patients were treated with single-agent nivolumab in the multi-cohort phase II CheckMate 205 trial. Best overall response was determined by an independent review committee according to the 2007 International Working Group response criteria. Trial PBMCs were collected just before the start of nivolumab (C1D1) and during therapy at cycle 2 day 1 and cycle 4 day 1. Peripheral blood was collected in 8 mL Vacutainer Cell Preparation Tubes, from which PBMCs were isolated by centrifugation and then cryopreserved.

Of note for this clone: Which antigen it targets is not known. At one end the junction does not follow the germline gene, possibly because of a read error.

CDR1 and CDR2, per the germline V gene, are SGDLS and YYNGEE. The CDR3 numbers 14 residues from cysteine through phenylalanine. The kept DNA is CDR3 alone, 42 bases in frame from the first base. Genomic DNA was isolated using the Qiagen DNeasy kit from unsorted PBMCs as well as from negatively selected CD4+ and CD8+ fractions. Using primers that anneal to V and J segments, immunoSEQ multiplex PCR amplified the TCR beta CDR3 regions. Amplification bias was minimized using a synthetic immune receptor repertoire, and residual bias was removed computationally after sequencing. As for how the authors treated the data: Custom Python scripts were used to quantify repertoire diversity as the Shannon entropy index. Unsorted, CD4+ and CD8+ repertoires were analyzed separately, except for combined analyses in which CD4+ and CD8+ sequences were merged in silico. A clone was considered expanded if an increase in frequency of at least 2-fold after treatment relative to C1D1 was found, and a pseudocount of 0.5 was applied to clones undetected at baseline. Clones with 0 or 1 copy at C1D1 were defined as singleton clones, while clones with 2 or more copies were defined as non-singleton clones. Clones expanded in unsorted samples were assigned a CD4+, CD8+ or unknown annotation through matching of protein sequences in sorted samples from the same patient. Wilcoxon tests on paired samples were used to test diversity changes from C1D1 to C4D1. Not all clones reach the TCRdb copy of this immuneACCESS table, which keeps in-frame sequences only. Checked studies attribute under half of the gap to unresolved V genes and leave the rest unexplained. Clone size and the V and J calls come from that table; the DNA yielded D and trimming. This sample holds about 4,200 clones; roughly 71% were observed only once. The ten top clones hold around 30% of the sample.

This receptor chain uses TRBV9 and TRBJ2-3; the junction holds 8 bases that match TRBD2. The origin of this receptor is a human donor with classical Hodgkin lymphoma. The source was peripheral blood mononuclear cells (PBMCs), collected before the fourth cycle of nivolumab. For the CDR3, the sequence is CASGVSGKVDTQYF. The DNA sequence is given as TGTGCCAGCGGCGTTAGCGGGAAAGTAGATACGCAGTATTTT.